This TCR beta chain was sequenced for a study of blood T cell repertoires in COVID-19. Looking at the study overall: The samples span acute and convalescent COVID-19 from the United States, Italy and Spain.

Per the study methods: Reference gene primer amplification yielded estimated nucleated cell counts. Profiled with immunoSEQ multiplex PCR; TCRdb holds only in-frame clones, not every one. That table furnishes V, J and clone size, whereas the DNA furnished D and trimming. The sample shows about 250,000 clones, around nine tenths of them seen only once. This receptor was taken from a woman aged 55 to 70 who had recovered from COVID-19. The sample comprised peripheral blood.

CDR3 in amino acids: CASSLPDRYGYTF. As DNA, the CDR3 is TGTGCCAGCAGCTTACCGGACAGATATGGCTACACCTTC. The chain joins TRBV5-4 to TRBJ1-2, with D maybe TRBD1 (6 bases). From germline, CDR1 is SGHNT and CDR2 YYREEE (reference sequence). This CDR3 region has 13 residues. The V end lost 2 bases, the J end lost 5 bases, and 10 bases lay between the germline ends.